Presented here are 28 T cell receptor beta chains from one specimen sequenced in a study of read filtering for tumor transcriptome and immune sequencing. This library used roughly 0.4 ug RNA and molecular barcoded adaptors spanning alpha/delta and beta/gamma chains. TCRdb fed the reads into MiXCR, producing one record per CDR3 protein. The data hold under 150,000 distinct CDR3 sequences, with about 12% observed a single time. Sequences were obtained from a population of CD138-negative cells sorted from bone marrow. The receptors originated from a donor aged 40 or older with multiple myeloma.

This clonotype was detected many times. The gene calls are TRBV20-1 and TRBJ1-1; D may be TRBD1 (5 bases). Germline values: CDR1 DFQATT, CDR2 SNEGSKA (reference sequence). Trimming stripped 5 bases from V and 1 base from J, with 8 bases between. This CDR3 contains 12 residues. This CDR3 reads CSAQGTNTEAFF. Here the CDR3 DNA reads TGCAGTGCTCAAGGGACGAACACTGAAGCTTTCTTT.

This clonotype was recorded many times. The chain links TRBV7-2 to TRBJ2-7; D is perhaps TRBD2 (5 bases). V dropped 5 bases and J dropped 7 bases, with 18 bases sitting between them. CDR3 size: 14 residues. Per germline, CDR1 SGHTA and CDR2 FQGNSA. CDR3 sequence (DNA): TGTGCCAGCAGCCCCGGACTCGGTGTGGGGGAGCAGTACTTC. Amino acid sequence: CASSPGLGVGEQYF.

This clonotype was found many times. V and J are TRBV4-1 and TRBJ2-1; 9 bases align to TRBD2. The CDR3 sequence is 16 residues long. Germline loops: CDR1 MGHRA, CDR2 YSYEKL. Trimming took 0 bases from V and 4 from J; bases not matched to a gene: 4. The CDR3 region has the DNA TGCGCCAGCAGCCAAGATGCGGGAGGGGGATACAATGAGCAGTTCTTC. As protein: CASSQDAGGGYNEQFF.

Only a few counts were recorded for this clonotype. The V call is TRBV4-1, the J call TRBJ2-3; TRBD2 agrees at 11 bases. With 0 bases clipped from V and 8 bases from J, the junction kept 4 bases outside the gene matches. The CDR3 extends over 15 amino acids. Germline V gives CDR1 MGHRA, CDR2 YSYEKL. CDR3 in amino acids: CASSQETSGSRTQYF. The CDR3 DNA is TGCGCCAGCAGCCAAGAAACTAGCGGGAGCCGTACGCAGTATTTT.

This clonotype was counted many times. This chain uses TRBV20-1 with TRBJ2-1; 8 nucleotides line up with TRBD2. Germline-derived CDR1 and CDR2 are DFQATT and SNEGSKA (reference sequence). Trimming removed 8 bases from V and 6 bases from J; junction bases left unmatched: 12. This CDR3 is built from 14 residues. This CDR3 is CSSQREFARNEQFF. The DNA of the CDR3 is TGCAGTTCCCAGCGGGAGTTTGCCCGCAATGAGCAGTTCTTC.

Many counts were recorded for this clonotype. The CDR3 nucleotides read TGTGCCAGCAGCTTTCTCCGGGACACCAGGGCAGATACGCAGTATTTT. Amino acid sequence: CASSFLRDTRADTQYF. The J gene is TRBJ2-3, the V gene TRBV7-2, with D possibly TRBD1 on 6 matching bases. With 3 bases removed from V and 4 bases from J, the gap between germline ends came to 17 bases. In germline, CDR1 is SGHTA, CDR2 FQGNSA. CDR3 length equals 16 residues.

This clonotype was recorded many times. The rearrangement links TRBV7-9 to TRBJ2-3; TRBD2 matches 8 bases. Germline V gene sequence: CDR1 SEHNR, CDR2 FQNEAQ (reference sequence). With V trimmed by 4 bases and J by 2 bases, 8 bases remained unmatched. The length of the CDR3 is 16 residues. The CDR3 sequence is CASSYGLASFTDTQYF. The CDR3 DNA reads TGTGCCAGCAGCTACGGACTAGCTTCCTTCACAGATACGCAGTATTTT.

This clonotype has a count of ten or more. The rearrangement uses TRBV29-1 and TRBJ2-2, with TRBD1 identical over 10 bases. The CDR3 length is 14 residues. From germline, CDR1 is SQVTM and CDR2 ANQGSEA. V lost 4 bases and J lost 1; bases outside the gene matches: 0. CDR3 sequence (DNA): TGCAGCGTTGGGGACAGGGGGAACACCGGGGAGCTGTTTTTT. It translates to CSVGDRGNTGELFF.

This clonotype has only a few counts. The chain has TRBV18 and TRBJ2-5, with D perhaps matching TRBD2 (6 bases). The V and J ends lost 2 bases and 5 bases respectively, with 9 bases between them. Per germline, CDR1 KGHSH and CDR2 LQKENI. The CDR3 covers 13 residues. CDR3 protein: CASSPVRGETQYF. In nucleotides, the CDR3 is TGTGCCAGCTCACCAGTCCGGGGGGAGACCCAGTACTTC.

This clonotype appeared many times. The chain combines TRBV7-9 with TRBJ2-7; weak D call: TRBD2 (6 bases). The V and J ends lost 7 bases and 0 bases respectively, with 10 bases between them. This CDR3 is built from 13 residues. CDR1 is SEHNR and CDR2 is FQNEAQ in the germline V gene (reference sequence). For the CDR3, the DNA is TGTGCCAGCACTAGCGATAGCTCCTACGAGCAGTACTTC. Encoded protein: CASTSDSSYEQYF.

This clonotype was detected ten times or more. This chain uses TRBV4-1 with TRBJ2-2, with 7 bases identical to TRBD2. Germline CDR1 MGHRA, CDR2 YSYEKL. This CDR3 contains 15 residues. V lost 5 bases to trimming and J lost 2 bases; unmatched junction nucleotides: 5. The CDR3 spells CASSSRDYNTGELFF. The CDR3, as DNA: TGCGCCAGCAGCTCCAGGGACTATAACACCGGGGAGCTGTTTTTT.

Concerning this clonotype itself: The junction shows a germline mismatch at one end, possibly a read error. The chain is built from TRBV2 and TRBJ2-2; 10 nucleotides agree with TRBD2. The CDR3 has 16 amino acids. CDR1 and CDR2 (germline): SNHLY, FYNNEI. CDR3 bases: TGCGCCAGCAGTGAAGAGGTAGCGGGAGGCTCTGGGGAGCTGTTTTTT. Residues: CASSEEVAGGSGELFF.

This clonotype was found many times. The V call is TRBV7-3, the J call TRBJ2-7; TRBD2 matches 10 bases. Unmatched junction bases numbered 9, after V lost 6 bases and J lost 4 bases. The CDR3 is 15 residues long. Germline V gene lookup returns CDR1 SGHTA and CDR2 FQGTGA. CDR3 sequence (DNA): TGTGCCAGCAGACCCTGGACTAGCGGATGGTACGAGCAGTACTTC. Its protein is CASRPWTSGWYEQYF.

This chain uses TRBV7-8 with TRBJ2-1; 7 bases line up with TRBD2. Germline lookup yields CDR1 SGHVS and CDR2 FQNEAQ. There are 18 residues in the CDR3. The junction had 16 bases not matched to a gene; V was cut back by 8 bases and J by 0 bases. As DNA, the CDR3 is TGTGCCAGCGGCCCCGGGCTAGCGGTCGAAAGCTCCTACAATGAGCAGTTCTTC. The encoded protein is CASGPGLAVESSYNEQFF.

This clonotype has ten or more counts. V usage is TRBV19 and J usage is TRBJ2-7; the D is unclear. The germline V gene has CDR1 LNHDA and CDR2 SQIVND (reference sequence). The CDR3 loop spans 15 amino acids. Trimming removed 7 bases from V and 0 bases from J, with 16 bases in between. CDR3 region: CASTYRAGRSYEQYF. The CDR3 bases are TGTGCCAGTACTTACCGAGCAGGCCGCTCCTACGAGCAGTACTTC.

This clonotype was observed many times. J is TRBJ2-1 and V is TRBV29-1; D is possibly TRBD2 (6 bases). The CDR3 runs to 14 residues. The germline CDR1 and CDR2 sequences are SQVTM and ANQGSEA. Trimming took 3 bases from V and 6 from J, leaving 15 bases between them. The CDR3 bases are TGCAGCGTTGATCAACTAGCTAGGGTCAATGAGCAGTTCTTC. Protein: CSVDQLARVNEQFF.

Many counts were recorded for this clonotype. The V gene is TRBV30, the J gene TRBJ1-1; D gene unclear. Germline CDR1 is GTSNPN and CDR2 is SVGIG (reference sequence). The V and J ends lost 0 bases and 1 base respectively, with 6 bases between them. The CDR3 runs to 13 residues. CDR3 nucleotides: TGTGCCTGGAGTGTGGCGGGGAACACTGAAGCTTTCTTT. It yields the protein CAWSVAGNTEAFF.

On this clonotype itself: A read error may explain this, as a much larger clone is one base away. V is TRBV13 and J is TRBJ1-1; D might be TRBD1 (6 bases). The CDR3 has 13 amino acids. V was trimmed by 0 bases and J by 11 bases, leaving 13 bases between them. CDR1 and CDR2 (germline): PRHDT, FYEKMQ (reference sequence). The CDR3 DNA follows: TGTGCCAGCAGCTTAGGCGGACAGATTGACGCTTTCTTT. Translated, it gives CASSLGGQIDAFF.

Turning to this clonotype: A much larger clone is a single base away; this may be a read error. The CDR3 sequence is CASSEGENTGAFF. Here the CDR3 DNA reads TGTGCCAGCTCGGAGGGAGAGAACACTGGAGCTTTCTTT. The rearrangement links TRBV18 to TRBJ1-1; D is unclear. This CDR3 is built from 13 residues. Germline-derived CDR1 and CDR2 are KGHSH and LQKENI. Full variable domain (remainder filled in from reference TRBV18 and TRBJ1-1): NAGVMQNPRHLVRRRGQEARLRCSPMKGHSHVYWYRQLPEEGLKFMVYLQKENIIDESGMPKERFSAEFPKEGPSILRIQQVVRGDSAAYFCASSEGENTGAFFGQGTRLTVV.

In this sample, this clonotype turned up a few times. A read error is possible here, since a much larger clone lies one base away. For the CDR3, the DNA is TGTGCCAGCAGTGCACCGACTGAAGGCAATCATCCCCAGCATTTT. This sequence encodes CASSAPTEGNHPQHF. This chain joins TRBV2 and TRBJ1-5; no firm D call. Looked up from germline, CDR1 is SNHLY and CDR2 is FYNNEI. The CDR3 covers 15 residues. Full variable domain (missing parts from reference TRBV2 and TRBJ1-5): EPEVTQTPSHQVTQMGQEVILRCVPISNHLYFYWYRQILGQKVEFLVSFYNNEISEKSEIFDDQFSVERPDGSNFTLKIRSTKLEDSAMYFCASSAPTEGNHPQHFGDGTRLSIL.

In this sample, this clonotype turned up many times. The chain has TRBV12-3 or TRBV12-4 and TRBJ2-1, with D hard to call. V lost 3 bases to trimming and J lost 6 bases, with 6 bases between them. There are 12 residues in the CDR3. The CDR3 region has the DNA TGTGCCAGCAGTTTTTCTACCAATGAGCAGTTCTTC. This sequence encodes CASSFSTNEQFF.

This clonotype was recorded at least ten times. The V call is TRBV4-3, the J call TRBJ2-7; D is possibly TRBD1 or TRBD2 (5 bases each). Germline V gene lookup returns CDR1 LGHNA and CDR2 YSLEER. Trimming pared 2 bases from V and 0 bases from J, leaving 14 bases between. The CDR3 length is 16 residues. The DNA for the CDR3 is TGCGCCAGCAGCCAATGGGAAGCAGGGAGCTCCTACGAGCAGTACTTC. It encodes CASSQWEAGSSYEQYF.

This clonotype was counted ten times or more. This sequence joins TRBV19 and TRBJ2-3; possibly TRBD1 for D (6 bases). Germline V gene lookup returns CDR1 LNHDA and CDR2 SQIVND (reference sequence). The ends were cut back, 1 base at V and 6 bases at J, with 14 bases in the middle. The CDR3 totals 15 residues. As DNA, the CDR3 is TGTGCCAGTAGTATAGGGGGACACGATCGGGATACGCAGTATTTT. Amino acids: CASSIGGHDRDTQYF.

This clonotype appeared many times. The rearrangement links TRBV9 to TRBJ1-2; 10 nucleotides line up with TRBD1. The CDR3 length is 15 residues. CDR1 and CDR2 (germline): SGDLS, YYNGEE. J lost 1 base, V lost 5 bases, and 5 bases had no gene match. Here the CDR3 reads CASSPGTGVNYGYTF. The CDR3 bases are TGTGCCAGCAGTCCCGGGACAGGGGTTAACTATGGCTACACCTTC.

This clonotype was recorded many times. The V call is TRBV5-1, the J call TRBJ2-1, with 7 bases that match TRBD1. Germline V gene sequence: CDR1 SGHRS, CDR2 YFSETQ. The CDR3 extends over 17 amino acids. J gave up 9 bases and V 4 bases, and 19 bases lay outside the gene matches. This chain's CDR3 is CASSHRQGSKAVREQFF. For the CDR3, the DNA is TGCGCCAGCAGCCATCGACAGGGCTCAAAGGCGGTTCGTGAGCAGTTCTTC.

This clonotype was observed at least ten times. V is TRBV3-1 and J is TRBJ2-1, with 7 nucleotides matching TRBD2. The trim removed 4 bases at V and 1 base at J, leaving 10 bases unmatched. CDR1 is LGHDT and CDR2 is YNNKEL in the germline V gene (reference sequence). The CDR3 extends over 17 amino acids. In DNA, the CDR3 is TGTGCCAGCAGCCCTCTGGCGGGAGCGGTATCCTACAATGAGCAGTTCTTC. Residues: CASSPLAGAVSYNEQFF.

This clonotype has ten or more counts. The J gene is TRBJ2-1, the V gene TRBV20-1; D is tentatively TRBD1 or TRBD2 (5 bases each). Germline CDR1 reads DFQATT; CDR2 reads SNEGSKA (reference sequence). The CDR3 is made up of 16 amino acids. Between the trimmed V and J ends, which lost 3 bases and 2 bases, there was a span of 17 bases. The CDR3 loop reads CSARGPDIAAYNEQFF. CDR3 coding DNA: TGCAGTGCTAGGGGACCTGACATAGCAGCCTACAATGAGCAGTTCTTC.

This clonotype was seen many times. The chain recombines TRBV20-1 with TRBJ2-5; possible D gene TRBD1, 5 bases. Germline values: CDR1 DFQATT, CDR2 SNEGSKA (reference sequence). V was clipped by 4 bases and J by 5 bases, with 8 bases between them. The CDR3 is 11 amino acids. CDR3 nucleotide sequence: TGCAGTGCTACAGGGATGGAGACCCAGTACTTC. Translation gives CSATGMETQYF.